A selection of T cell receptor beta chains follows, all from one sample in a study of CD8 T cells in ankylosing spondylitis. TCRdb called the 5' RACE reads again in MiXCR, with one record for every CDR3 protein. The sample yields hundreds of thousands of distinct CDR3 sequences, around 11% seen once. Sequenced material: blood, either unsorted or a sorted T cell fraction (not recorded which). The receptor source for this set is a male donor with ankylosing spondylitis. Both conserved end residues are part of each CDR3. A D gene is named only where the DNA matches it firmly. The size field is filled for only some rows; it gives once, few, many or a size class.

V gene,D gene,clone size,J gene,CDR3 protein,CDR3 DNA
TRBV6-1,.,.,TRBJ2-2,CASSRQQGWVGELFF,TGTGCCAGCAGCCGTCAACAGGGTTGGGTCGGGGAGCTGTTTTTT
TRBV20-1,.,.,TRBJ1-6,CSGTRPGDSPLHF,TGCAGTGGGACGCGACCAGGGGATTCACCCCTCCACTTT
TRBV12-3/TRBV12-4,TRBD1,many,TRBJ2-7,CASRKTGASYEQYF,TGTGCCAGCAGAAAGACAGGGGCAAGTTACGAGCAGTACTTC
TRBV20-1,.,.,TRBJ2-7,CSARDPGPLEQYF,TGCAGTGCTAGAGATCCCGGACCCCTCGAGCAGTACTTC
TRBV20-1,.,many,TRBJ2-3,CSAPGGSNTQYF,TGCAGTGCCCCTGGCGGGTCAAATACGCAGTATTTT
TRBV6-5,.,few,TRBJ2-7,CASIQDNEQYF,TGTGCCAGCATCCAGGATAACGAGCAGTACTTC
TRBV7-8,TRBD2,few,TRBJ2-1,CASSFVRAGGFNEQFF,TGTGCCAGCAGCTTTGTTCGAGCGGGAGGGTTCAATGAGCAGTTCTTC
TRBV12-3/TRBV12-4,.,.,TRBJ2-4,CASSLIAKNIQYF,TGTGCCAGCAGTTTGATAGCCAAAAACATTCAGTACTTC
TRBV19,.,.,TRBJ2-5,CASSTTQGKETQYF,TGTGCCAGTAGTACGACCCAAGGGAAAGAGACCCAGTACTTC
TRBV6-5,.,few,TRBJ1-1,CASSYWRVNTEAFF,TGTGCCAGCAGTTACTGGCGGGTTAACACTGAAGCTTTCTTT
TRBV7-2,TRBD1,.,TRBJ1-1,CASSLAGTVHEAFF,TGTGCCAGCAGCTTAGCCGGGACAGTACATGAAGCTTTCTTT
TRBV24-1,.,few,TRBJ2-2,CATSDKIQGLTGELFF,TGTGCCACCAGTGATAAGATACAGGGACTCACCGGGGAGCTGTTTTTT
TRBV6-2/TRBV6-3,.,few,TRBJ2-7,CASSYLRQEYEQYF,TGTGCCAGCAGTTACTTGCGACAGGAATACGAGCAGTACTTC
TRBV7-6,TRBD1,.,TRBJ2-5,CASSLGYPGTGQETQYF,TGTGCCAGCAGCTTGGGTTACCCCGGGACAGGCCAAGAGACCCAGTACTTC
TRBV7-8,.,.,TRBJ2-5,CASSRGPAQETQYF,TGTGCCAGCAGCCGTGGGCCCGCCCAAGAGACCCAGTACTTC
TRBV20-1,.,few,TRBJ1-5,CSARQVLRPQHF,TGCAGTGCTAGACAGGTACTCAGACCCCAGCATTTT
TRBV20-1,TRBD1,few,TRBJ2-3,CSADRTSTDTQYF,TGCAGTGCGGACAGGACTAGCACAGATACGCAGTATTTT
TRBV7-9,TRBD2,.,TRBJ2-3,CASSYAGVDTQYF,TGTGCCAGCAGCTATGCGGGGGTGGATACGCAGTATTTT
TRBV29-1,TRBD1,.,TRBJ1-4,CSGGQGGEKLFF,TGCAGCGGGGGACAGGGCGGCGAAAAACTGTTTTTT
TRBV12-3/TRBV12-4,.,few,TRBJ1-3,CASSFWHIDTIYF,TGTGCCAGCAGTTTTTGGCATATTGACACCATATATTTT
TRBV24-1,.,.,TRBJ1-2,CATQVGSGYGYTF,TGTGCCACCCAAGTCGGGAGCGGCTATGGCTACACCTTC
TRBV28,TRBD1,.,TRBJ2-6,CASSSIWDRGVSGANVLTF,TGTGCCAGCAGTTCTATTTGGGACAGGGGCGTCTCTGGGGCCAACGTCCTGACTTTC
TRBV4-3,.,.,TRBJ1-2,CASSQEGVTYYGYTF,TGCGCCAGCAGCCAAGAGGGCGTCACCTATTATGGCTACACCTTC
TRBV6-2/TRBV6-3,.,.,TRBJ1-1,CASSQTIEAFF,TGTGCCAGCAGTCAGACGATAGAAGCTTTCTTT
TRBV20-1,TRBD1,.,TRBJ2-7,CSARVTGAGDPYEQYF,TGCAGTGCTAGAGTTACAGGGGCAGGTGATCCCTACGAGCAGTACTTC
TRBV18,.,few,TRBJ2-1,CASSTGRDNEQFF,TGTGCCAGCTCAACGGGGCGCGACAATGAGCAGTTCTTC
TRBV6-5,.,.,TRBJ1-2,CASSYGGHSYGYTF,TGTGCCAGCAGCTACGGCGGGCACTCCTATGGCTACACCTTC
TRBV19,.,once,TRBJ2-1,CASSMRFFSYNEQFF,TGTGCCAGTAGTATGCGCTTCTTCTCCTACAATGAGCAGTTCTTC
TRBV6-5,.,few,TRBJ1-2,CASSYEGSRANYGYTF,TGTGCCAGCAGTTACGAGGGTTCCCGAGCTAACTATGGCTACACCTTC
TRBV18,.,few,TRBJ2-3,CASSDQGTDTQYF,TGTGCCAGCTCAGATCAGGGAACAGATACGCAGTATTTT
TRBV20-1,.,.,TRBJ1-5,CSAMRRGNQPQHF,TGCAGTGCTATGCGCAGGGGCAATCAGCCCCAGCATTTT
TRBV6-5,.,.,TRBJ2-5,CASSSRRKMGKTQYF,TGTGCCAGCAGTTCACGGAGGAAGATGGGGAAGACCCAGTACTTC
TRBV5-1,.,many,TRBJ2-2,CASSLGQLDTGELFF,TGCGCCAGCAGCTTGGGACAGTTAGACACCGGGGAGCTGTTTTTT
TRBV5-1,.,.,TRBJ2-7,CASRSGHQSSYKQYF,TGCGCCAGCCGCTCAGGGCATCAGAGCTCCTACAAGCAGTACTTC
TRBV29-1,.,.,TRBJ2-5,CSVEGGVETQYF,TGCAGCGTTGAAGGAGGGGTAGAGACCCAGTACTTC
TRBV7-2,.,.,TRBJ1-1,CASSLGFRGGTEAFF,TGTGCCAGCAGCTTGGGGTTCAGGGGAGGCACTGAAGCTTTCTTT
TRBV2,TRBD1,.,TRBJ2-2,CASGDRENTGELFF,TGTGCCAGCGGGGACAGGGAGAACACCGGGGAGCTGTTTTTT
TRBV5-1,TRBD1,many,TRBJ2-7,CASSSNRGYEQYF,TGCGCCAGCAGCTCAAACAGGGGCTACGAGCAGTACTTC
TRBV6-2/TRBV6-3,.,.,TRBJ2-1,CASGLLLGRSYNEQFF,TGTGCCAGCGGTCTCCTCTTGGGACGGTCCTACAATGAGCAGTTCTTC
TRBV9,TRBD1,few,TRBJ1-2,CASSAGTGHYGYTF,TGTGCCAGCAGCGCCGGGACAGGGCACTATGGCTACACCTTC
TRBV4-2,TRBD2,few,TRBJ2-2,CASSQGPGGNTGELFF,TGTGCCAGCAGCCAAGGACCGGGAGGTAACACCGGGGAGCTGTTTTTT
TRBV11-2,TRBD1,once,TRBJ2-2,CASSRRPSTGGRGELFF,TGTGCCAGCAGCCGACGACCTTCGACAGGGGGTCGCGGGGAGCTGTTTTTT
TRBV27,.,.,TRBJ1-2,CASSSGNSGYTF,TGTGCCAGCAGTTCAGGGAATTCGGGCTACACCTTC
TRBV29-1,.,many,TRBJ2-5,CSAHPRSSRETQYF,TGCAGCGCCCACCCCCGGTCGAGTCGGGAGACCCAGTACTTC
TRBV6-1,TRBD1,.,TRBJ2-7,CASIDRGSYEQYF,TGTGCCAGCATAGACAGGGGGTCCTACGAGCAGTACTTC
TRBV3-1,TRBD2,many,TRBJ2-1,CASSQAPGLGTNEQFF,TGTGCCAGCAGCCAGGCACCGGGACTAGGTACGAATGAGCAGTTCTTC
TRBV4-3,TRBD1,few,TRBJ1-2,CASSQPGQGISGYTF,TGCGCCAGCAGCCAACCAGGACAGGGGATCAGTGGCTACACCTTC
TRBV18,.,many,TRBJ2-5,CASSPYQETQYF,TGTGCCAGCAGCCCGTACCAAGAGACCCAGTACTTC
TRBV7-3,TRBD1,few,TRBJ1-1,CASSPYRGTEAFF,TGTGCCAGCAGCCCGTACAGGGGTACTGAAGCTTTCTTT
TRBV10-3,.,few,TRBJ2-2,CAIRPTWGYGAGELFF,TGTGCCATCAGACCGACATGGGGGTATGGGGCCGGGGAGCTGTTTTTT